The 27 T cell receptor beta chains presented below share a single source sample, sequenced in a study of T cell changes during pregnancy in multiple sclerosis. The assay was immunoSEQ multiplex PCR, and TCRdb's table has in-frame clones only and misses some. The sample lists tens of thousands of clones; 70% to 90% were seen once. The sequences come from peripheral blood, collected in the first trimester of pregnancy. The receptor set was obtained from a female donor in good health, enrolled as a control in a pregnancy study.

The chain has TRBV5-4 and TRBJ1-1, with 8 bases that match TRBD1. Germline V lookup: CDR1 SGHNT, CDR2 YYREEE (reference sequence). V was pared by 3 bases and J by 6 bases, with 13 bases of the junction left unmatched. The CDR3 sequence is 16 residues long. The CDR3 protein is CASSWQGAREGAEAFF. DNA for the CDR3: TGTGCCAGCAGCTGGCAGGGGGCGAGAGAGGGAGCTGAAGCTTTCTTT.

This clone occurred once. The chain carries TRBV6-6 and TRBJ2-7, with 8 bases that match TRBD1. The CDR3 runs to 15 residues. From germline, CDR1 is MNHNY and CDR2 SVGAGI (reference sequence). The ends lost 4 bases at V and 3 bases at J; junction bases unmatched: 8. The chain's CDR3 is CASSLRGQGNYEQYF. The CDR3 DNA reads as TGTGCCAGCAGTTTAAGAGGACAGGGTAACTACGAGCAGTACTTC.

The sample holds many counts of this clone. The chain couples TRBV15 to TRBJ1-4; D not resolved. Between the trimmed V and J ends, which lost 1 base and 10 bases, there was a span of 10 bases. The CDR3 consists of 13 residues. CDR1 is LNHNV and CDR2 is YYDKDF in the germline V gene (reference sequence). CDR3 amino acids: CATSRVPSAKLFF. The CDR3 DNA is TGTGCCACCAGCAGAGTGCCTAGTGCAAAACTGTTTTTT.

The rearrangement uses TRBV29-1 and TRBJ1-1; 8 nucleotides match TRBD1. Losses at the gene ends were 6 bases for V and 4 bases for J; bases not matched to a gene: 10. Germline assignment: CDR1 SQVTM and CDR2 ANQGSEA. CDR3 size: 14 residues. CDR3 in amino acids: CSVRGTGEFTEAFF. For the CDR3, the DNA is TGCAGCGTGAGGGGGACAGGCGAATTCACTGAAGCTTTCTTT.

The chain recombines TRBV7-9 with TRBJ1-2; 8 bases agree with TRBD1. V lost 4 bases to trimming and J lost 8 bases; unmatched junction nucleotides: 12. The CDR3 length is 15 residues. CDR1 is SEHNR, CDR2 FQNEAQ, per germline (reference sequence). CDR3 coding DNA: TGTGCCAGCAGCTCCCCGGCCCCAGGGGGCAGCGGCTACACCTTC. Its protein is CASSSPAPGGSGYTF.

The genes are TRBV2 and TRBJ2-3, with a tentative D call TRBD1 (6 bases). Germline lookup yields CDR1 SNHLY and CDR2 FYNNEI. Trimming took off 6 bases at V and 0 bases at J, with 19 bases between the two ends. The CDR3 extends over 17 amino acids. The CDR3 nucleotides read TGTGCCAGCAGGGGAACAGGGAAGTGGAAAAGCACAGATACGCAGTATTTT. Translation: CASRGTGKWKSTDTQYF. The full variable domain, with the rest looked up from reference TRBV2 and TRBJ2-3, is EPEVTQTPSHQVTQMGQEVILRCVPISNHLYFYWYRQILGQKVEFLVSFYNNEISEKSEIFDDQFSVERPDGSNFTLKIRSTKLEDSAMYFCASRGTGKWKSTDTQYFGPGTRLTVL.

The CDR3 DNA reads TGTGCCAGCAGCTGGACTAGCGGTGGGTCCTACGAGCAGTACTTC. It is translated as CASSWTSGGSYEQYF. This rearrangement joins TRBV11-2 to TRBJ2-7; 10 nucleotides match TRBD2. The length of the CDR3 is 15 residues. The junction had 4 bases not matched to a gene; V was cut back by 4 bases and J by 1 base. CDR1 SGHAT and CDR2 FQNNGV come from the germline V gene.

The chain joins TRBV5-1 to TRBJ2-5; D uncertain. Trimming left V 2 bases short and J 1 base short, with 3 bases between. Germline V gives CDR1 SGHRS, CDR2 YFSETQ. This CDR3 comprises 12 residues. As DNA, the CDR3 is TGCGCCAGCAGCTTCTCCCAAGAGACCCAGTACTTC. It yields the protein CASSFSQETQYF.

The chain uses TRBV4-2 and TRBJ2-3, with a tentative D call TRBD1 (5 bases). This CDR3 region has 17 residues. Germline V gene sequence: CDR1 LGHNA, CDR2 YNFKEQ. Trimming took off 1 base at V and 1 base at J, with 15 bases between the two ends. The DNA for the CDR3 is TGTGCCAGCAGCCAAGGAAGGGGCCAGGGTCGCACAGATACGCAGTATTTT. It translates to CASSQGRGQGRTDTQYF.

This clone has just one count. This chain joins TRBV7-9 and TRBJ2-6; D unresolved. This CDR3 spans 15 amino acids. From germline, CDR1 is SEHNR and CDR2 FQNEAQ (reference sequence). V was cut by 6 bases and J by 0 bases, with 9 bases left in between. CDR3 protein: CASSHQDSGANVLTF. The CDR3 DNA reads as TGTGCCAGCAGTCATCAGGACTCTGGGGCCAACGTCCTGACTTTC.

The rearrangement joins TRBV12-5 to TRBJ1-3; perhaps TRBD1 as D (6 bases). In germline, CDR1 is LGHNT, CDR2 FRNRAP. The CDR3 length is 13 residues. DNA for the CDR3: TGTGCCACCATTCCCCGGGACAGAAACACCATATATTTT. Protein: CATIPRDRNTIYF.

This CDR3 reads CASRPKGVSSYNSPLHF. CDR3 nucleotide sequence: TGTGCCAGCAGGCCCAAGGGGGTTAGCTCCTATAATTCACCCCTCCACTTT. The V call is TRBV27, the J call TRBJ1-6; weak D call: TRBD1 (6 bases). This CDR3 is 17 amino acids long. V gave up 6 bases and J gave up 0 bases, with 15 bases separating them. CDR1 is MNHEY and CDR2 is SMNVEV in the germline V gene (reference sequence).

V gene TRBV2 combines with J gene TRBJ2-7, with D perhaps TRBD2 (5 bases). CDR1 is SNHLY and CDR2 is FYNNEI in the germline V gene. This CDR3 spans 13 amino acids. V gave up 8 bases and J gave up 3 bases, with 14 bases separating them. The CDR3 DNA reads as TGTGCCAGCTCCGGACTGGAGTACTACGAGCAGTACTTC. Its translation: CASSGLEYYEQYF.

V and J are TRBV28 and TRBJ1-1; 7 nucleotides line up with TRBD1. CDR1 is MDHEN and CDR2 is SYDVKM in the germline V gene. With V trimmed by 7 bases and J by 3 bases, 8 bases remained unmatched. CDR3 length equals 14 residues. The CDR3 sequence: CASNHRGTDTEAFF. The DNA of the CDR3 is TGTGCCAGCAACCACAGGGGTACGGACACTGAAGCTTTCTTT.

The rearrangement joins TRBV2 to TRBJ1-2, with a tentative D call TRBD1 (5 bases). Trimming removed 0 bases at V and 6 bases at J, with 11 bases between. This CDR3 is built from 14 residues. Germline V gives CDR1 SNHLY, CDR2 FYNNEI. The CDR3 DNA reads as TGTGCCAGCAGTGAAGCGGGGGGGGAAGATGGCTACACCTTC. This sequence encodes CASSEAGGEDGYTF.

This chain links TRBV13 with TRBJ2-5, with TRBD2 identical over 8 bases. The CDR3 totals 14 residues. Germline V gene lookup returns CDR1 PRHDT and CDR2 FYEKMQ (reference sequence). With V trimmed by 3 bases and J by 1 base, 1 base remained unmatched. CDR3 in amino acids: CASSFGTSQETQYF. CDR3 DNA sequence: TGTGCCAGCAGCTTCGGGACTAGCCAAGAGACCCAGTACTTC.

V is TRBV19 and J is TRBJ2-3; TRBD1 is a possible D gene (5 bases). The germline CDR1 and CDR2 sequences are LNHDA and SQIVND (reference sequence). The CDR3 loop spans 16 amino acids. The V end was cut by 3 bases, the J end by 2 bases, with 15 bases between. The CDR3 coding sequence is TGTGCCAGTAGTATCGGCGGCAGGGCCTTCACAGATACGCAGTATTTT. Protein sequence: CASSIGGRAFTDTQYF. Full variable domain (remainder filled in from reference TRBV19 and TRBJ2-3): DGGITQSPKYLFRKEGQNVTLSCEQNLNHDAMYWYRQDPGQGLRLIYYSQIVNDFQKGDIAEGYSVSREKKESFPLTVTSAQKNPTAFYLCASSIGGRAFTDTQYFGPGTRLTVL.

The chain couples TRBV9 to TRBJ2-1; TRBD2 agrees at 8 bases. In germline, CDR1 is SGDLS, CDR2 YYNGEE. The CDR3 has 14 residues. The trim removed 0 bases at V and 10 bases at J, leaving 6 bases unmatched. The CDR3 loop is CASSVATREGEQFF. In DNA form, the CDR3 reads TGTGCCAGCAGCGTAGCGACCCGGGAGGGGGAGCAGTTCTTC.

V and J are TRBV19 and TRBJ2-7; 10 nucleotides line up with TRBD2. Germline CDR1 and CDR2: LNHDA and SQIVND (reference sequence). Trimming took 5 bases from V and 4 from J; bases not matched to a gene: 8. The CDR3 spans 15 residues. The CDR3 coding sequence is TGTGCCAGTAGTCCACCGGGACTAGCGAGATACGAGCAGTACTTC. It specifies CASSPPGLARYEQYF.

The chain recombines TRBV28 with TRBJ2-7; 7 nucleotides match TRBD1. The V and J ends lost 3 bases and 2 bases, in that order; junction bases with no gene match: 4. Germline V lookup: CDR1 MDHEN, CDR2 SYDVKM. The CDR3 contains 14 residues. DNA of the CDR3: TGTGCCAGCAGTTTGGGACAGCGAGCCTACGAGCAGTACTTC. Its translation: CASSLGQRAYEQYF.

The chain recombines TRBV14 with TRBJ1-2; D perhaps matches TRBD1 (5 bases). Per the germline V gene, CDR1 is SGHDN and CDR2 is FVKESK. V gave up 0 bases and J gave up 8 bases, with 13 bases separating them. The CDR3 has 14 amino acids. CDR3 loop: CASSQDLGAMGYTF. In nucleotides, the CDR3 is TGTGCCAGCAGCCAAGACCTTGGGGCAATGGGCTACACCTTC.

This chain's CDR3 is CASGDLQGASYGYTF. The CDR3 DNA reads TGCGCCAGCGGGGATTTACAGGGGGCGAGCTATGGCTACACCTTC. The V gene is TRBV5-1, the J gene TRBJ1-2, with 9 nucleotides matching TRBD1. Germline trimming cut 7 bases from V and 4 bases from J; bases unmatched to any gene: 11. This CDR3 is 15 amino acids long. CDR1 is SGHRS and CDR2 is YFSETQ in the germline V gene.

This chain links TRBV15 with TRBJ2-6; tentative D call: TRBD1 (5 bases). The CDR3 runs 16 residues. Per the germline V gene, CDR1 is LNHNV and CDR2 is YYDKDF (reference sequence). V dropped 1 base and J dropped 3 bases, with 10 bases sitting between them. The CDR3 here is CATSRVQRGGANVLTF. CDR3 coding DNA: TGTGCCACCAGCAGAGTTCAAAGGGGTGGGGCCAACGTCCTGACTTTC.

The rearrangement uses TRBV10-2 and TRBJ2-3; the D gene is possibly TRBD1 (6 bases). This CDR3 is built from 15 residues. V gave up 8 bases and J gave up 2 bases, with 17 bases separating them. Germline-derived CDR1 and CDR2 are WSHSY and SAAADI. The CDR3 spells CASLGQHRLTDTQYF. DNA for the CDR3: TGCGCCAGCCTTGGACAGCATAGACTCACAGATACGCAGTATTTT.

The CDR3 spells CASSYSSGGDGYTF. The CDR3 DNA reads as TGTGCCAGCAGTTACTCGTCAGGGGGAGATGGCTACACCTTC. V gene TRBV6-5 combines with J gene TRBJ1-2; 7 positions match TRBD1. This CDR3 spans 14 amino acids. Trimming took 0 bases from V and 6 from J; bases not matched to a gene: 4. The germline CDR1 and CDR2 sequences are MNHEY and SVGAGI.

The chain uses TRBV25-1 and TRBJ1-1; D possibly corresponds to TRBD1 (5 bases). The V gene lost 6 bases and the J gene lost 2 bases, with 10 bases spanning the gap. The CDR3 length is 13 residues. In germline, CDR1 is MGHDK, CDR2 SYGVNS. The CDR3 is CASRIRDNTEAFF. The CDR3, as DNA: TGTGCCAGCAGAATCAGGGATAACACTGAAGCTTTCTTT.

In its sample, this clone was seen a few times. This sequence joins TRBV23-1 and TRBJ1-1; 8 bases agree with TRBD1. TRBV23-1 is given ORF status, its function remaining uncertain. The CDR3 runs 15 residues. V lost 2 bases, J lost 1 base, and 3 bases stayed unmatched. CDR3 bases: TGCGCCAGCAGTCAAAAAGGACAGGGGAACACTGAAGCTTTCTTT. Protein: CASSQKGQGNTEAFF.